This TCR beta chain was retrieved from a study of T cells after yellow fever vaccination. TCR cDNA, made by 5'RACE template switching, carried an added universal primer site and UMIs. TCRdb processed the 5' RACE reads anew with MiXCR; each CDR3 protein has one entry. There are 600,000 to 750,000 distinct CDR3 sequences in the sample; 9% to 15% occur only once, and 15% lies in the top ten. The sample holds a few counts of this clonotype. The CDR3 extends over 14 amino acids. Per the germline V gene, CDR1 is MNHEY and CDR2 is SVGAGI. Unmatched junction bases numbered 4, after V lost 2 bases and J lost 3 bases.

The clonotype was recovered from a man aged 25 to 40 who received the YFV17D yellow fever vaccine. The sequences come from PBMCs, collected on the day of the yellow fever booster vaccination. The chain couples TRBV6-5 to TRBJ2-7, with TRBD2 identical over 7 bases. The CDR3 sequence: CASSYVRGSYEQYF. In DNA form, the CDR3 reads TGTGCCAGCAGTTACGTACGCGGGAGCTACGAGCAGTACTTC.